This entry concerns a single T cell receptor (beta chain). What it binds is unknown. Sample-barcoded 5' priming and a J-beta primer mix drove a second PCR of 7 to 11 cycles. TCRdb ran MiXCR on the 5' RACE reads and lists one entry per CDR3 protein. Of 1.5 million to 2 million distinct CDR3 sequences listed, approximately 28% are singletons. This sample was taken from a study of blood T cells in healthy people across ages. Findings of the study overall: Unknown CMV status may confound age-related changes in expanded clones. Donors of long life had a larger count of naive CD4+ cells and greater diversity than aged donors.

Germline assignment: CDR1 SGHAT and CDR2 FQNNGV. The V and J ends lost 4 bases and 0 bases respectively, with 9 bases between them. The length of the CDR3 is 15 residues. The sample was blood. The chain employs TRBV11-2 and TRBJ2-2, with a possible D match to TRBD1 (5 bases). The clonotype was recovered from a woman younger than 45 in good health. The DNA for the CDR3 is TGTGCCAGCAGCTCCAGGGTTGCGAACACCGGGGAGCTGTTTTTT. Translation gives CASSSRVANTGELFF.